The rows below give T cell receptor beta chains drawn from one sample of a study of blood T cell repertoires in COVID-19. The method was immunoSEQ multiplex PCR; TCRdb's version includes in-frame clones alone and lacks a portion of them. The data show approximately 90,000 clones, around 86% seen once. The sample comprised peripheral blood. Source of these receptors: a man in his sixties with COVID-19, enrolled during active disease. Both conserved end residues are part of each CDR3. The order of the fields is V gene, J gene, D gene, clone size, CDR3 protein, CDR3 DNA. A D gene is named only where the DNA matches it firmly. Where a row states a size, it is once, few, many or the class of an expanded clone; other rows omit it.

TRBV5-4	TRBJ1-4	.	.	CASSLGFQAEKLFF	TGTGCCAGCAGCTTGGGGTTCCAGGCGGAAAAACTGTTTTTT
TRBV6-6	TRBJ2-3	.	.	CASSYSQDSTDTQYF	TGTGCCAGCAGTTACTCACAGGATAGCACAGATACGCAGTATTTT
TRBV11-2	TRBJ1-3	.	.	CASSPRTVSGNTIYF	TGTGCCAGCAGCCCCCGGACAGTCTCTGGAAACACCATATATTTT
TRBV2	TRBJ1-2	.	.	CASSEEVGRGGYTF	TGTGCCAGCAGTGAAGAAGTGGGGCGGGGTGGCTACACCTTC
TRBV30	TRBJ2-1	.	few	CAWKAEAYNEQFF	TGTGCCTGGAAGGCCGAGGCCTACAATGAGCAGTTCTTC
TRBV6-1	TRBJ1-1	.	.	CASSEAAGMGMDTEAFF	TGTGCCAGCAGTGAAGCGGCAGGGATGGGAATGGACACTGAAGCTTTCTTT
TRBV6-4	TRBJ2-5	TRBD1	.	CASSGRDRVGETQYF	TGTGCCAGCAGTGGAAGAGACAGGGTAGGTGAGACCCAGTACTTC
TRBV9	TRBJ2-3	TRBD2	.	CASSMTSGRTDTQYF	TGTGCCAGCAGCATGACTAGCGGACGCACAGATACGCAGTATTTT
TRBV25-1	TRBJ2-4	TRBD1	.	CASSDRGYKNIQYF	TGTGCCAGCAGCGACAGGGGGTATAAAAACATTCAGTACTTC
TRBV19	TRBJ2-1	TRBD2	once	CASSIGLAGGLVDEQFF	TGTGCCAGTAGTATAGGGCTAGCGGGAGGGCTAGTTGATGAGCAGTTCTTC
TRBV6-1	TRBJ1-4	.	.	CASSPQGINEKLFF	TGTGCCAGCAGTCCCCAGGGGATTAATGAAAAACTGTTTTTT